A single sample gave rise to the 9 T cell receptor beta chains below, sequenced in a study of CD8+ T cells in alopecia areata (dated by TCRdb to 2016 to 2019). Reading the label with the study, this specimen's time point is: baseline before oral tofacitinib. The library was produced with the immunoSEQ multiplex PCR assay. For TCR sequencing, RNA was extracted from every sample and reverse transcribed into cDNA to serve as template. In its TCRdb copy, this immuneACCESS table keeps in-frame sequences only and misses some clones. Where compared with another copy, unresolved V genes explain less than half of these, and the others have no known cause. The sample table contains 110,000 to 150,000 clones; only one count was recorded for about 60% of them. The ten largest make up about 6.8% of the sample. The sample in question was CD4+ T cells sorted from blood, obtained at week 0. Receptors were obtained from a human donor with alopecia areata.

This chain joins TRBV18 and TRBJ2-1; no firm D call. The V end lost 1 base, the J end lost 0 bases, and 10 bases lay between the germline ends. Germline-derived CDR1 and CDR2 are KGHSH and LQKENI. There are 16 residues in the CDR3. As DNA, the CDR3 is TGTGCCAGCTCACCACTCCCCTCAAGCTCCTACAATGAGCAGTTCTTC. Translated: CASSPLPSSSYNEQFF.

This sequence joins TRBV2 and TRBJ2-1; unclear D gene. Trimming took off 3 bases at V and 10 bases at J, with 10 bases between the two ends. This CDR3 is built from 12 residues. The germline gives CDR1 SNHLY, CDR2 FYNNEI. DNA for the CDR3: TGTGCCAGCAGTGAGAAGGACGGAGAGCAGTTCTTC. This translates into CASSEKDGEQFF.

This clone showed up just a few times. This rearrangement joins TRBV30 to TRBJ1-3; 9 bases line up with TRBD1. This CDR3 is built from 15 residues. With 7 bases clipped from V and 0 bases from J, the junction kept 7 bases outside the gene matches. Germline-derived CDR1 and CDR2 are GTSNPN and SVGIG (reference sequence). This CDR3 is CALGQGKFSGNTIYF. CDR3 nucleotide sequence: TGTGCCTTGGGACAGGGAAAATTCTCTGGAAACACCATATATTTT. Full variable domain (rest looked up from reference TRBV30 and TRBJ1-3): SQTIHQWPATLVQPVGSPLSLECTVEGTSNPNLYWYRQAAGRGLQLLFYSVGIGQISSEVPQNLSASRPQDRQFILSSKKLLLSDSGFYLCALGQGKFSGNTIYFGEGSWLTVV.

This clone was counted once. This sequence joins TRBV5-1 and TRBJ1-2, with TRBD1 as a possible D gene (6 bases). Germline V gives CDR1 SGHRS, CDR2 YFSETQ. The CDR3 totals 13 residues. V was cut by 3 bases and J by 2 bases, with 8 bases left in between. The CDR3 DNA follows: TGCGCCAGCAGCTCCACAGGGAACTATGGCTACACCTTC. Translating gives CASSSTGNYGYTF.

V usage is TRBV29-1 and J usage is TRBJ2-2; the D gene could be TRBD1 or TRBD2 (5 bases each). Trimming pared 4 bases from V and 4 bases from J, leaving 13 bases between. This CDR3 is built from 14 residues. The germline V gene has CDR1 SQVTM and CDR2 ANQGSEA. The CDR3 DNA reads TGCAGCGTTGTTGTAGGGACGGCCACCGGGGAGCTGTTTTTT. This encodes CSVVVGTATGELFF.

The CDR3 DNA follows: TGTGCCAGCAGTGCTCACACCGGGGAGCTGTTTTTT. Its translation: CASSAHTGELFF. This sequence joins TRBV25-1 and TRBJ2-2, with D unclear. Germline V lookup: CDR1 MGHDK, CDR2 SYGVNS. This CDR3 spans 12 amino acids. V was clipped by 4 bases and J by 3 bases, with 3 bases between them. The whole variable domain, remainder taken from reference TRBV25-1 and TRBJ2-2, is EADIYQTPRYLVIGTGKKITLECSQTMGHDKMYWYQQDPGMELHLIHYSYGVNSTEKGDLSSESTVSRIRTEHFPLTLESARPSHTSQYLCASSAHTGELFFGEGSRLTVL.

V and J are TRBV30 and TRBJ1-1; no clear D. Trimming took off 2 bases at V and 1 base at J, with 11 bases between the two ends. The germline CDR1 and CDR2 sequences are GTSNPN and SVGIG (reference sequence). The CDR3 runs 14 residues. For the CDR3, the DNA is TGTGCCTGGAGTCCTCGCGGCAGGAACACTGAAGCTTTCTTT. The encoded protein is CAWSPRGRNTEAFF.

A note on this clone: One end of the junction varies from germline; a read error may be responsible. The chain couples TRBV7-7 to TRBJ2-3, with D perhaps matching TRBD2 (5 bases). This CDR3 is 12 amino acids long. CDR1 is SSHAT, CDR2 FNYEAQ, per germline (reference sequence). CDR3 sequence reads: CASSLVPPGRYF. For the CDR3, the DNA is TGTGCTAGCAGCTTGGTTCCCCCTGGGAGGTATTTT.

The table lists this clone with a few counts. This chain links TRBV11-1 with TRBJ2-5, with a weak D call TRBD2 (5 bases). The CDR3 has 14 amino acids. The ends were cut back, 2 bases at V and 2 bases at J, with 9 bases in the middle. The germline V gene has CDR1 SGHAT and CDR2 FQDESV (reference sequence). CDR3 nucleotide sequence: TGTGCCAGCAGCTTACGACTACAACAAGAGACCCAGTACTTC. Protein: CASSLRLQQETQYF.